Below are 22 T cell receptor beta chains sequenced from a single sample in a study of cytomegalovirus exposure and HLA in healthy donors. Primers included in the PCR were 60 Vbeta and 13 Jbeta primers. Profiling relied on immunoSEQ multiplex PCR, and the TCRdb table lists in-frame clones only, not all of them. The repertoire holds over 90,000 clones, about four fifths seen once, with under 3% in the top ten. The material sequenced was PBMCs. All receptors come from a female donor in good health and CMV-seropositive.

This clone was found once. V is TRBV9 and J is TRBJ1-5; 7 bases align to TRBD1. The CDR3 length is 15 residues. CDR1 is SGDLS, CDR2 YYNGEE, per germline. Trimming at V came to 0 bases and at J to 8 bases, leaving 8 bases not matched to a gene. CDR3 coding DNA: TGTGCCAGCAGCGTAGCCGGGACAGCGATAGAGCCCCAGCATTTT. The encoded protein is CASSVAGTAIEPQHF.

The rearrangement joins TRBV29-1 to TRBJ2-7; 8 positions match TRBD1. In germline, CDR1 is SQVTM, CDR2 ANQGSEA. V gave up 2 bases and J gave up 4 bases; unmatched junction bases: 16. The CDR3 is 17 amino acids. CDR3 DNA: TGCAGCGTTGAATTGGTTTTGGCGAGACAGGGGAGATACGAGCAGTACTTC. Its translation: CSVELVLARQGRYEQYF.

The chain links TRBV29-1 to TRBJ1-2, with TRBD1 matching over 9 bases. Trimming cost V 6 bases and J 8 bases; bases outside gene matches: 13. Germline V gene sequence: CDR1 SQVTM, CDR2 ANQGSEA. The CDR3 has 14 residues. The CDR3 nucleotides read TGCAGCGTGGGGGGTCCGGGACAGGGTCTCGGCTACACCTTC. This sequence encodes CSVGGPGQGLGYTF. Variable domain in full (rest from reference TRBV29-1 and TRBJ1-2): SAVISQKPSRDICQRGTSLTIQCQVDSQVTMMFWYRQQPGQSLTLIATANQGSEATYESGFVIDKFPISRPNLTFSTLTVSNMSPEDSSIYLCSVGGPGQGLGYTFGSGTRLTVV.

This sequence joins TRBV5-1 and TRBJ1-4; 7 bases agree with TRBD1. The CDR3 is 15 amino acids. Trimming at V came to 4 bases and at J to 4 bases, leaving 7 bases not matched to a gene. Germline CDR1 and CDR2: SGHRS and YFSETQ. CDR3 sequence: CASSLRTGDNEKLFF. The CDR3 nucleotides are TGCGCCAGCAGCCTACGTACAGGGGATAATGAAAAACTGTTTTTT. The full variable domain, its missing parts supplied by reference TRBV5-1 and TRBJ1-4, is KAGVTQTPRYLIKTRGQQVTLSCSPISGHRSVSWYQQTPGQGLQFLFEYFSETQRNKGNFPGRFSGRQFSNSRSEMNVSTLELGDSALYLCASSLRTGDNEKLFFGSGTQLSVL.

The V gene is TRBV6-1, the J gene TRBJ2-7, with 11 bases lining up with TRBD2. This CDR3 has 15 residues. Germline CDR1 MNHNS, CDR2 SASEGT. Trimming at V came to 6 bases and at J to 4 bases, leaving 8 bases not matched to a gene. The CDR3 bases are TGTGCCAGCAGCTTACTAGCGGGGGACAGTTACGAGCAGTACTTC. It translates to CASSLLAGDSYEQYF.

The rearrangement links TRBV29-1 to TRBJ2-7, with TRBD1 identical over 9 bases. J lost 2 bases, V lost 4 bases, and 6 bases had no gene match. This CDR3 is built from 14 residues. The germline V gene has CDR1 SQVTM and CDR2 ANQGSEA. The CDR3 coding sequence is TGCAGCGTTGGGCTAAGGACAGGGGCCTACGAGCAGTACTTC. This sequence encodes CSVGLRTGAYEQYF.

V is TRBV4-2 and J is TRBJ1-1; D is uncertain. V was trimmed by 4 bases and J by 11 bases, leaving 14 bases between them. The CDR3 has 12 amino acids. The germline gives CDR1 LGHNA, CDR2 YNFKEQ. The CDR3 coding sequence is TGTGCCAGCAGCCCCCGGGGAGCGGTCGCTTTCTTT. Translating gives CASSPRGAVAFF.

This clone was counted a single time. J is TRBJ2-3 and V is TRBV18; 12 positions match TRBD2. V lost 6 bases, J lost 1 base, and 2 bases stayed unmatched. Looked up from germline, CDR1 is KGHSH and CDR2 is LQKENI. The CDR3 covers 15 residues. CDR3 residues: CASSWTSGGTDTQYF. In DNA, the CDR3 is TGTGCCAGCTCCTGGACTAGCGGGGGCACAGATACGCAGTATTTT. The full variable domain, in which reference TRBV18 and TRBJ2-3 provide the parts outside the CDR3, is NAGVMQNPRHLVRRRGQEARLRCSPMKGHSHVYWYRQLPEEGLKFMVYLQKENIIDESGMPKERFSAEFPKEGPSILRIQQVVRGDSAAYFCASSWTSGGTDTQYFGPGTRLTVL.

The V gene is TRBV7-2, the J gene TRBJ2-4; the match to TRBD2 covers 7 bases. This CDR3 is 16 amino acids long. Trimming at V came to 6 bases and at J to 3 bases, leaving 11 bases not matched to a gene. CDR1 is SGHTA, CDR2 FQGNSA, per germline. In nucleotides, the CDR3 is TGTGCCAGCAGTTTTGGGAGGGGATTAGACAAAAACATTCAGTACTTC. This codes for CASSFGRGLDKNIQYF.

J is TRBJ1-4 and V is TRBV21-1; the tabulated D call, TRBD1, remains unverified against the DNA. TRBV21-1 is a pseudogene. This CDR3 region has 13 residues. The CDR3: CASSPIPPEKLFF. In DNA, the CDR3 is TGTGCCAGCAGCCCAATCCCCCCCGAAAAACTGTTTTTT.

In this sample, this clone turned up a few times. This rearrangement joins TRBV4-3 to TRBJ2-3; 15 positions match TRBD2. V dropped 4 bases and J dropped 4; count of bases not matched to a gene: 6. Germline CDR1 LGHNA, CDR2 YSLEER. The CDR3 has 17 amino acids. The CDR3 coding sequence is TGCGCCAGCAGCCCGGGACTAGCGGGAGGAGGTTCAGATACGCAGTATTTT. Its translation: CASSPGLAGGGSDTQYF.

CDR3: CASSPGGTEAGELFF. The CDR3 nucleotides read TGCGCCAGCAGCCCCGGCGGGACCGAGGCCGGGGAGCTGTTTTTT. The J gene is TRBJ2-2, the V gene TRBV5-1; TRBD2 might be the D (6 bases). Germline assignment: CDR1 SGHRS and CDR2 YFSETQ. The length of the CDR3 is 15 residues. The V and J ends lost 4 bases and 6 bases respectively, with 16 bases between them.

A few counts support this clone. This chain connects TRBV11-2 to TRBJ2-7; D is ambiguous. V was cut by 1 base and J by 3 bases, with 10 bases left in between. The germline CDR1 and CDR2 sequences are SGHAT and FQNNGV. This CDR3 comprises 14 residues. The CDR3 loop reads CASSLGLGNYEQYF. CDR3 in DNA: TGTGCCAGCAGCTTAGGACTTGGTAACTACGAGCAGTACTTC.

The V call is TRBV29-1, the J call TRBJ1-1, with D possibly being TRBD1 (6 bases). The CDR3 has 13 residues. Germline V gene data show CDR1 as SQVTM and CDR2 as ANQGSEA. V gave up 7 bases and J gave up 1 base, with 13 bases separating them. The CDR3 spells CSARTDQNTEAFF. The DNA for the CDR3 is TGCAGCGCCAGGACAGATCAGAACACTGAAGCTTTCTTT.

The chain is built from TRBV28 and TRBJ2-2; D unresolved. The ends were cut back, 2 bases at V and 8 bases at J, with 6 bases in the middle. The CDR3 has 12 residues. Per the germline V gene, CDR1 is MDHEN and CDR2 is SYDVKM. The CDR3 reads CASSLVQGELFF. CDR3 DNA: TGTGCCAGCAGTTTAGTCCAGGGGGAGCTGTTTTTT.

The chain recombines TRBV7-9 with TRBJ1-1; D is unclear. The CDR3 is 15 amino acids. V gave up 2 bases and J gave up 5 bases, with 15 bases separating them. Per the germline V gene, CDR1 is SEHNR and CDR2 is FQNEAQ (reference sequence). In DNA form, the CDR3 reads TGTGCCAGCAGCTTATATCCAGGAGGGAGGACTGAAGCTTTCTTT. Amino acids: CASSLYPGGRTEAFF.

The chain combines TRBV4-3 with TRBJ1-2; D is possibly TRBD1 (6 bases). The CDR3 has 16 residues. Per germline, CDR1 LGHNA and CDR2 YSLEER. With 0 bases removed from V and 2 bases from J, the gap between germline ends came to 13 bases. The CDR3 sequence: CASSQDSTGLNYGYTF. The CDR3, as DNA: TGCGCCAGCAGCCAAGATTCAACAGGGCTCAACTATGGCTACACCTTC.

The chain links TRBV5-6 to TRBJ1-5, with 7 bases fitting TRBD1. Germline V gene data show CDR1 as SGHDT and CDR2 as YYEEEE. Trimming cost V 3 bases and J 3 bases; bases outside gene matches: 12. CDR3 length: 17 amino acids. The CDR3 DNA is TGTGCCAGCAGCTCTTTGGGCCGAGGGACAGTCAATCAGCCCCAGCATTTT. As protein: CASSSLGRGTVNQPQHF.

V gene TRBV5-4 combines with J gene TRBJ1-4, with TRBD1 matching 12 bases. V shed 4 bases and J 5 bases; nucleotides not matched to a gene: 6. Germline-derived CDR1 and CDR2 are SGHNT and YYREEE (reference sequence). This CDR3 comprises 16 residues. In DNA, the CDR3 is TGTGCCAGCAGCCCGGGACAGGGGGCAGCGAATGAAAAACTGTTTTTT. Its protein is CASSPGQGAANEKLFF.

The chain links TRBV30 to TRBJ1-1; D ambiguous. The CDR3 has 15 amino acids. Trimming took 4 bases from V and 1 from J, leaving 16 bases between them. Per germline, CDR1 GTSNPN and CDR2 SVGIG (reference sequence). CDR3 region: CAWIRSRLTNTEAFF. The CDR3 DNA is TGTGCCTGGATCCGTTCGAGGTTGACGAACACTGAAGCTTTCTTT. Based on the CDR3 plus reference TRBV30 and TRBJ1-1, the full variable domain is SQTIHQWPATLVQPVGSPLSLECTVEGTSNPNLYWYRQAAGRGLQLLFYSVGIGQISSEVPQNLSASRPQDRQFILSSKKLLLSDSGFYLCAWIRSRLTNTEAFFGQGTRLTVV.

The rearrangement uses TRBV4-3 and TRBJ1-4; weak D call: TRBD1 (6 bases). CDR1 is LGHNA and CDR2 is YSLEER in the germline V gene. The CDR3 sequence is 15 residues long. With 0 bases removed from V and 4 bases from J, the gap between germline ends came to 9 bases. The CDR3 protein is CASSQEGQFNEKLFF. The DNA for the CDR3 is TGCGCCAGCAGCCAAGAAGGACAGTTTAATGAAAAACTGTTTTTT.

About this clone: An end of the junction does not agree with germline; a read error may underlie this. The rearrangement links TRBV7-7 to TRBJ2-6; D might be TRBD2 (6 bases). The CDR3 consists of 14 residues. Germline CDR1 and CDR2: SSHAT and FNYEAQ (reference sequence). For the CDR3, the DNA is TGTGCTAGCAGCCCGGGGGCTGGGGCCAACGTCCTGACTTTC. Encoded protein: CASSPGAGANVLTF.